This TCR beta chain was obtained from a study of glioma-infiltrating T cells. Study-level results: Non-neoplastic patients had below-expected tissue-blood divergence, while all gliomas exceeded expectation.

This clonotype was seen ten or more times. Its antigen is undetermined. The iRepertoire nested amplicon-rescue multiplex PCR amplified TCR alpha and beta CDR3s from RNA. Tissue mRNA or PBMC total RNA, about 85-400 ng, went into one-step reverse transcription and amplification. MiXCR was run by TCRdb on the multiplex PCR reads, yielding one entry per CDR3 protein. The sample has 90,000 or so distinct CDR3 sequences; approximately 40% are singletons. The CDR3 spans 15 residues. Germline CDR1 reads SGHDN; CDR2 reads FVKESK. V lost 1 base and J 6 bases, leaving 13 bases between the germline ends. The clonotype was recovered from a human donor with low-grade glioma or glioblastoma, undergoing nonglioma brain surgery, or in good health (not recorded which). The chain links TRBV14 to TRBJ2-1; perhaps TRBD1 as D (5 bases). The sequencing input was glioma tissue, nonneoplastic brain tissue, or PBMCs (not recorded which). Here the CDR3 DNA reads TGTGCCAGCAGCCAAGTTTGGCGTAGGGGCAATGAGCAGTTCTTC. Protein sequence: CASSQVWRRGNEQFF.